The 32 T cell receptor beta chains reported below all come from one sample, sequenced in a study of STAT5B mutations in CD4+ large granular lymphocyte leukemia. The table came from immunoSEQ multiplex PCR; TCRdb's copy has only in-frame clones and leaves some out. The table shows tens of thousands of clones, with about 91% occurring only once. The sequenced material came from CD4+ T cells from blood buffy coats. These receptors came from a human donor in good health.

This clone was counted between two and nine times. The chain has TRBV11-3 and TRBJ2-5, with 10 bases aligning to TRBD2. From germline, CDR1 is SGHNT and CDR2 YENEEA. Trimming at V came to 1 base and at J to 5 bases, leaving 7 bases not matched to a gene. CDR3 size: 16 residues. The CDR3: CASSLGTSGGGETQYF. Written as DNA, the CDR3 is TGTGCCAGCAGCTTAGGGACTAGCGGTGGAGGGGAGACCCAGTACTTC.

V usage is TRBV4-1 and J usage is TRBJ2-5; 7 nucleotides agree with TRBD2. The germline gives CDR1 MGHRA, CDR2 YSYEKL. The CDR3 has 13 residues. With V trimmed by 6 bases and J by 3 bases, 4 bases remained unmatched. CDR3 sequence reads: CASSRLAEETQYF. For the CDR3, the DNA is TGCGCCAGCAGTCGGCTAGCGGAAGAGACCCAGTACTTC.

The chain links TRBV4-1 to TRBJ1-4; possibly TRBD1 for D (6 bases). Germline V gene lookup returns CDR1 MGHRA and CDR2 YSYEKL. V was cut by 4 bases and J by 8 bases, with 11 bases left in between. CDR3 length: 13 residues. This CDR3 reads CASSLGALEKLFF. The CDR3 DNA reads TGCGCCAGCAGCCTGGGGGCTTTAGAAAAACTGTTTTTT.

The chain has TRBV18 and TRBJ2-3, with D maybe TRBD1 (6 bases). The CDR3 consists of 13 residues. Per the germline V gene, CDR1 is KGHSH and CDR2 is LQKENI. V was clipped by 6 bases and J by 6 bases, with 13 bases between them. This chain's CDR3 is CASSQGPRDTQYF. DNA of the CDR3: TGTGCCAGCTCGCAGGGGCCCCGGGATACGCAGTATTTT.

The chain carries TRBV5-5 and TRBJ1-2, with D hard to call. Trimming took 0 bases from V and 8 from J, leaving 11 bases between them. This CDR3 region has 13 residues. Germline V lookup: CDR1 SGHKS, CDR2 YYEKEE (reference sequence). CDR3 nucleotide sequence: TGTGCCAGCAGCTTGGGTCCCGGGCACGGCTACACCTTC. Protein sequence: CASSLGPGHGYTF.

CDR3 sequence (DNA): TGTGCCAGCAGGCACACTGAAGCTTTCTTT. This sequence encodes CASRHTEAFF. This chain uses TRBV28 with TRBJ1-1; the D is unclear. CDR3 size: 10 residues. Germline V gene lookup returns CDR1 MDHEN and CDR2 SYDVKM. V was trimmed by 6 bases and J by 3 bases, leaving 2 bases between them.

The V gene is TRBV19, the J gene TRBJ2-1; TRBD2 matches at 12 bases. CDR1 LNHDA and CDR2 SQIVND come from the germline V gene (reference sequence). The CDR3 runs 15 residues. V shed 4 bases and J 7 bases; nucleotides not matched to a gene: 5. The CDR3 is CASSRGLAGYNEQFF. CDR3 DNA: TGTGCCAGTAGTAGAGGACTAGCGGGATATAATGAGCAGTTCTTC. The full variable domain, in which reference TRBV19 and TRBJ2-1 provide the parts outside the CDR3, is DGGITQSPKYLFRKEGQNVTLSCEQNLNHDAMYWYRQDPGQGLRLIYYSQIVNDFQKGDIAEGYSVSREKKESFPLTVTSAQKNPTAFYLCASSRGLAGYNEQFFGPGTRLTVL.

This clone appeared once. J is TRBJ2-3 and V is TRBV4-3, with D hard to call. The CDR3 length is 15 residues. V was trimmed by 1 base and J by 4 bases, leaving 12 bases between them. From germline, CDR1 is LGHNA and CDR2 YSLEER. CDR3 bases: TGCGCCAGCAGCCAAGGAAGGGTATTGGCAGATACGCAGTATTTT. Residues: CASSQGRVLADTQYF.

The chain is built from TRBV14 and TRBJ2-7; 8 bases line up with TRBD1. The CDR3 is 14 amino acids. Germline trimming cut 6 bases from V and 4 bases from J; bases unmatched to any gene: 8. Germline values: CDR1 SGHDN, CDR2 FVKESK. The CDR3 DNA follows: TGTGCCAGCAGTCGGACAGGGTCCCTTTACGAGCAGTACTTC. Its protein product is CASSRTGSLYEQYF.

The chain has TRBV11-3 and TRBJ1-2, with D tentatively TRBD1 (5 bases). This CDR3 has 12 residues. Germline CDR1 reads SGHNT; CDR2 reads YENEEA. Between the trimmed V and J ends, which lost 5 bases and 7 bases, there was a span of 11 bases. CDR3: CASSPTGGGYTF. CDR3 nucleotide sequence: TGTGCCAGCAGCCCCACAGGCGGTGGCTACACCTTC.

The chain links TRBV7-6 to TRBJ1-5; D not resolved. V shed 1 base and J shed 5 bases, with 12 bases lying between them. This CDR3 has 15 residues. The germline V gene encodes CDR1 SGHVS and CDR2 FNYEAQ. CDR3 in amino acids: CASSLVAGAHQPQHF. CDR3 nucleotides: TGTGCCAGCAGCTTAGTGGCAGGAGCCCATCAGCCCCAGCATTTT.

The chain joins TRBV7-2 to TRBJ2-1; TRBD2 matches 10 bases. V trimming: 4 bases; J trimming: 4 bases; junction bases outside the gene matches: 16. Germline V gene sequence: CDR1 SGHTA, CDR2 FQGNSA. The CDR3 spans 19 residues. The CDR3 loop is CASSSLPAPGLAYYNEQFF. CDR3 coding DNA: TGTGCCAGCAGCTCACTACCTGCTCCGGGACTAGCGTATTACAATGAGCAGTTCTTC.

The V gene is TRBV6-5, the J gene TRBJ1-5; D uncertain. The germline gives CDR1 MNHEY, CDR2 SVGAGI. Trimming removed 6 bases from V and 0 bases from J, with 12 bases in between. CDR3 size: 15 residues. CDR3 residues: CASSRHPYSNQPQHF. The DNA of the CDR3 is TGTGCCAGCAGCCGACATCCCTATAGCAATCAGCCCCAGCATTTT.

This rearrangement joins TRBV11-3 to TRBJ1-4, with unresolved D. Deletions cut 1 base from V and 1 base from J, with 7 bases between. From germline, CDR1 is SGHNT and CDR2 YENEEA. CDR3 length: 15 residues. As DNA, the CDR3 is TGTGCCAGCAGCTTAGGGGGAAAAACTAATGAAAAACTGTTTTTT. This sequence encodes CASSLGGKTNEKLFF. The full variable domain, in which reference TRBV11-3 and TRBJ1-4 provide the parts outside the CDR3, is EAGVVQSPRYKIIEKKQPVAFWCNPISGHNTLYWYLQNLGQGPELLIRYENEEAVDDSQLPKDRFSAERLKGVDSTLKIQPAELGDSAVYLCASSLGGKTNEKLFFGSGTQLSVL.

This chain connects TRBV28 to TRBJ1-5, with a tentative D call TRBD1 (5 bases). The V gene lost 7 bases and the J gene lost 4 bases, with 17 bases spanning the gap. This CDR3 region has 15 residues. Per germline, CDR1 MDHEN and CDR2 SYDVKM. The CDR3 DNA follows: TGTGCCAGCAAAAGTCCCAAGGCAGGGAATCAGCCCCAGCATTTT. It codes for CASKSPKAGNQPQHF.

This clone was recorded once. The V gene is TRBV7-6, the J gene TRBJ2-7; a weak D match, TRBD1 (5 bases). Trimming shortened V by 1 base and J by 2 bases, and 12 bases separated the two germline ends. The germline CDR1 and CDR2 sequences are SGHVS and FNYEAQ. The CDR3 totals 15 residues. This chain's CDR3 is CASSLEGRVPYEQYF. CDR3 DNA sequence: TGTGCCAGCAGCTTAGAGGGCAGGGTCCCCTACGAGCAGTACTTC.

J is TRBJ2-2 and V is TRBV5-5; the D gene is possibly TRBD2 (5 bases). Looked up from germline, CDR1 is SGHKS and CDR2 is YYEKEE (reference sequence). This CDR3 region has 16 residues. Trimming left V 0 bases short and J 3 bases short, with 12 bases between. The CDR3 spells CASSLARGLDTGELFF. As DNA, the CDR3 is TGTGCCAGCAGCTTGGCCCGGGGTTTGGACACCGGGGAGCTGTTTTTT.

This chain joins TRBV9 and TRBJ1-4; no definite D call. Per germline, CDR1 SGDLS and CDR2 YYNGEE. CDR3 size: 12 residues. V lost 3 bases and J 6 bases, leaving 6 bases between the germline ends. The CDR3 is CASSAPDEKLFF. In nucleotides, the CDR3 is TGTGCCAGCAGCGCGCCGGATGAAAAACTGTTTTTT.

The chain combines TRBV10-3 with TRBJ2-3; 8 bases agree with TRBD2. The trim removed 4 bases at V and 1 base at J, leaving 7 bases unmatched. CDR3 length: 16 residues. CDR1 is ENHRY and CDR2 is SYGVKD in the germline V gene. The CDR3 DNA follows: TGTGCCATCAGTGCGCGGGGGGCCCCAGGCACAGATACGCAGTATTTT. Its translation is CAISARGAPGTDTQYF.

The chain recombines TRBV18 with TRBJ2-1; D is perhaps TRBD1 (6 bases). CDR3 size: 15 residues. Germline values: CDR1 KGHSH, CDR2 LQKENI. Trimming cost V 3 bases and J 6 bases, with 15 bases left between them. CDR3 sequence (DNA): TGTGCCAGCTCACCGGGGGCAGGATCTTTCAATGAGCAGTTCTTC. Residues: CASSPGAGSFNEQFF.

This clone was seen a single time. This chain uses TRBV28 with TRBJ1-5; D is possibly TRBD1 (5 bases). This CDR3 is 16 amino acids long. The germline gives CDR1 MDHEN, CDR2 SYDVKM. The V and J ends lost 3 bases and 0 bases respectively, with 12 bases between them. CDR3 residues: CASSFDFGASNQPQHF. The CDR3 DNA follows: TGTGCCAGCAGTTTCGACTTTGGGGCTAGCAATCAGCCCCAGCATTTT.

V gene TRBV6-5 combines with J gene TRBJ1-2; 7 positions agree with TRBD1. J gave up 7 bases and V 8 bases, and 4 bases lay outside the gene matches. The CDR3 extends over 11 amino acids. From germline, CDR1 is MNHEY and CDR2 SVGAGI. CDR3 coding DNA: TGTGCCAGCTACAGGGGCAGTGGCTACACCTTC. As protein: CASYRGSGYTF.

The V call is TRBV11-3, the J call TRBJ1-4; TRBD1 matches 7 bases. The germline V gene encodes CDR1 SGHNT and CDR2 YENEEA. J gave up 5 bases and V 4 bases, and 4 bases lay outside the gene matches. CDR3 length: 14 residues. The CDR3 coding sequence is TGTGCCAGCAGCTCCGGACAGGAGAATGAAAAACTGTTTTTT. Residues: CASSSGQENEKLFF.

This sequence joins TRBV9 and TRBJ1-5; 10 nucleotides align to TRBD1. V was clipped by 5 bases and J by 3 bases; unmatched bases: 5. The CDR3 spans 15 residues. CDR1 SGDLS and CDR2 YYNGEE come from the germline V gene. The CDR3 is CASSAGTGANQPQHF. The CDR3 coding sequence is TGTGCCAGCAGTGCCGGGACAGGGGCCAATCAGCCCCAGCATTTT.

This sequence joins TRBV6-5 and TRBJ2-7; D is ambiguous. V gave up 6 bases and J gave up 1 base, with 7 bases separating them. The CDR3 loop spans 12 amino acids. Germline assignment: CDR1 MNHEY and CDR2 SVGAGI. The CDR3 coding sequence is TGTGCCAGCAGGGCGGAATCCTACGAGCAGTACTTC. It yields the protein CASRAESYEQYF.

This clone was observed a handful of times. The CDR3 nucleotides are TGTGCCTCAAGGCGGGAGGGGGCCAACGTCCTGACTTTC. Amino acids: CASRREGANVLTF. The rearrangement joins TRBV10-3 to TRBJ2-6; 7 nucleotides line up with TRBD2. Germline CDR1 and CDR2: ENHRY and SYGVKD. CDR3 size: 13 residues. V trimming: 11 bases; J trimming: 4 bases; junction bases outside the gene matches: 5.

The genes are TRBV7-6 and TRBJ2-5; D is unresolved. The CDR3 consists of 16 residues. CDR1 SGHVS and CDR2 FNYEAQ come from the germline V gene. V lost 3 bases, J lost 4 bases, and 18 bases lay in between. CDR3 in amino acids: CASSFLKRVLLETQYF. As DNA, the CDR3 is TGTGCCAGCAGCTTTTTAAAAAGGGTTTTATTAGAGACCCAGTACTTC.

The CDR3 nucleotides read TGCAGTGCTGGCGGAGGGGCGGAAGCTTTCTTT. Translation: CSAGGGAEAFF. The chain uses TRBV20-1 and TRBJ1-1; D is possibly TRBD1 (5 bases). Trimming removed 5 bases from V and 8 bases from J, with 12 bases in between. The CDR3 has 11 residues. CDR1 is DFQATT, CDR2 SNEGSKA, per germline (reference sequence).

V and J are TRBV5-1 and TRBJ2-3; D may be TRBD2 (6 bases). Germline-derived CDR1 and CDR2 are SGHRS and YFSETQ. The CDR3 is made up of 12 amino acids. Trimming stripped 0 bases from V and 14 bases from J, with 13 bases between. CDR3 sequence reads: CASSLGGTPGYF. CDR3 DNA: TGCGCCAGCAGCTTGGGCGGGACCCCGGGGTATTTT. Using reference TRBV5-1 and TRBJ2-3 for the parts outside the CDR3, the full variable domain is KAGVTQTPRYLIKTRGQQVTLSCSPISGHRSVSWYQQTPGQGLQFLFEYFSETQRNKGNFPGRFSGRQFSNSRSEMNVSTLELGDSALYLCASSLGGTPGYFGPGTRLTVL.

The J gene is TRBJ1-1, the V gene TRBV5-4; possibly TRBD1 for D (5 bases). The V gene lost 0 bases and the J gene lost 2 bases, with 23 bases spanning the gap. This CDR3 has 19 amino acids. Germline loops: CDR1 SGHNT, CDR2 YYREEE (reference sequence). The CDR3: CASSLVRTTGAGLNTEAFF. Written as DNA, the CDR3 is TGTGCCAGCAGCTTGGTTAGAACCACAGGAGCAGGCCTAAACACTGAAGCTTTCTTT.

This sequence joins TRBV27 and TRBJ1-5, with D tentatively TRBD1 (6 bases). This CDR3 contains 17 residues. Deletions cut 6 bases from V and 0 bases from J, with 18 bases between. CDR1 is MNHEY and CDR2 is SMNVEV in the germline V gene (reference sequence). The CDR3 loop is CASRRGRTGRSNQPQHF. The CDR3 DNA follows: TGTGCCAGCAGGAGGGGACGCACAGGGCGTAGCAATCAGCCCCAGCATTTT.

The gene calls are TRBV13 and TRBJ2-3; TRBD1 or TRBD2 may be the D gene (6 bases each). V lost 2 bases to trimming and J lost 2 bases, with 20 bases between them. The CDR3 extends over 18 amino acids. The germline gives CDR1 PRHDT, CDR2 FYEKMQ (reference sequence). CDR3 amino acids: CASSLSGEAMIHTDTQYF. For the CDR3, the DNA is TGTGCCAGCAGCTTATCAGGGGAGGCTATGATTCACACAGATACGCAGTATTTT.